This TCR beta chain was documented in a study of blood T cell repertoires in COVID-19. V was shortened by 4 bases and J by 1 base, with 13 bases between the two germline ends. The CDR3 consists of 15 residues. The germline V gene has CDR1 SGHAT and CDR2 FQNNGV. This clone was seen only once. Assay: immunoSEQ multiplex PCR; the TCRdb copy retains only in-frame clones and omits some. The sample yields about 140,000 clones, 78% seen once. The chain carries TRBV11-2 and TRBJ1-2; no clear D. The material sequenced was peripheral blood. The origin of this receptor is a woman aged 55-70 years with acute or convalescent COVID-19. CDR3 nucleotide sequence: TGTGCCAGCAGCTCACCAAAGTCAGTTAACTATGGCTACACCTTC. The encoded protein is CASSSPKSVNYGYTF.